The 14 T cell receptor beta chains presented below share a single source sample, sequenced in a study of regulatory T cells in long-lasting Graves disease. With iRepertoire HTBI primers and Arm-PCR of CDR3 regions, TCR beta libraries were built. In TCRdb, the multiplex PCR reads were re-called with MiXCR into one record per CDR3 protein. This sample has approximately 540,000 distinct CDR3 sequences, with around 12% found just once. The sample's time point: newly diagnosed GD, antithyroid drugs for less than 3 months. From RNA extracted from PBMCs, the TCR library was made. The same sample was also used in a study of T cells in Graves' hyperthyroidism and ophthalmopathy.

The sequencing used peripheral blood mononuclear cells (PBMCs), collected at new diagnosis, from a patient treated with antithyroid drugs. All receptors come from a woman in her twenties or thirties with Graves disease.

In DNA form, the CDR3 reads TGCGCCAGCGGGAGACAACTGGAGACCCAGTACTTC. Its protein is CASGRQLETQYF. The rearrangement uses TRBV10-2 and TRBJ2-5; possible D gene TRBD2, 5 bases. CDR3 length: 12 amino acids. Trimming removed 8 bases at V and 5 bases at J, with 12 bases between. CDR1 is WSHSY, CDR2 SAAADI, per germline.

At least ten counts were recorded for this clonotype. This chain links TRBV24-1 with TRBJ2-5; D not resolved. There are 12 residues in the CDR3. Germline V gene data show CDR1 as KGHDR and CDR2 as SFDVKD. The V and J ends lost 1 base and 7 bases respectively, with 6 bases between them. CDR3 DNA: TGTGCCACCAGTGATTTTCGCGGGACCCAGTACTTC. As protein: CATSDFRGTQYF.

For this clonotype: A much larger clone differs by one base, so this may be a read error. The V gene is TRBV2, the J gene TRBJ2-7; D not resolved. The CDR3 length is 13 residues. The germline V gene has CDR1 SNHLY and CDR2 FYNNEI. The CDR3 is CASSGDTLYVQYF. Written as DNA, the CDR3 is TGTGCCAGCAGTGGTGACACCCTCTACGTGCAGTACTTC.

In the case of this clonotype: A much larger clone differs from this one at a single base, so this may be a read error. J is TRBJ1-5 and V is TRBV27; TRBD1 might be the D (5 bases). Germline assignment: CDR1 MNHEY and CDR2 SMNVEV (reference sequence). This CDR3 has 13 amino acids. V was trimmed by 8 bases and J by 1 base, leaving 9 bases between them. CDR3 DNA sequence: TGTGCCAGCGGGAGACAGAGCAATCAGCCCCAGCATTTT. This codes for CASGRQSNQPQHF.

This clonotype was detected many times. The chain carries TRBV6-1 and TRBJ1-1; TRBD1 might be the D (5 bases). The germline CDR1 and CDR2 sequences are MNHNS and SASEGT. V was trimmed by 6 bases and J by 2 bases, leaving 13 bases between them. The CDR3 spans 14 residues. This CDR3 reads CASRAREGNTEAFF. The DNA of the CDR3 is TGTGCCAGCAGGGCCAGGGAGGGAAACACTGAAGCTTTCTTT.

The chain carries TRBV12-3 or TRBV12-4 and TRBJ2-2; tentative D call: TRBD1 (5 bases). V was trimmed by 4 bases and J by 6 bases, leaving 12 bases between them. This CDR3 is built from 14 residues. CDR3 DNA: TGTGCCAGCAGTTGCGACAGATTCCCCGGGGAGCTGTTTTTT. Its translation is CASSCDRFPGELFF.

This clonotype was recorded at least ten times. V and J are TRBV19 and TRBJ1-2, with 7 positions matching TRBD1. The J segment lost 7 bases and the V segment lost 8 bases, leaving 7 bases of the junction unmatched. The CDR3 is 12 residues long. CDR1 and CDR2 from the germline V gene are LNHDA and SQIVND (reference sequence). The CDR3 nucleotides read TGTGCCAGTGATGACAGGGCAGGTGGCTACACCTTC. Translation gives CASDDRAGGYTF.

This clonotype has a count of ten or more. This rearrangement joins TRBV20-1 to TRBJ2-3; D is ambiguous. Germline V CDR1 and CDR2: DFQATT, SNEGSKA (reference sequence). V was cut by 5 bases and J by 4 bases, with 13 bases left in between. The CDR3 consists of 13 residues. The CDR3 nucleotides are TGCAGTGCTCGAGTGAGAGGAGCAGATACGCAGTATTTT. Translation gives CSARVRGADTQYF.

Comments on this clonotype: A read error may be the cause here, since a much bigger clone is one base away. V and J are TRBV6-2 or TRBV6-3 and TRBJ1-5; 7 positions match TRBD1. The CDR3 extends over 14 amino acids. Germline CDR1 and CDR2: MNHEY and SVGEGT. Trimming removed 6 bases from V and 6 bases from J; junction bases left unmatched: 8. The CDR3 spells CASRGTGVTQPQHF. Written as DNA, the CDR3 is TGTGCCAGCAGGGGAACAGGGGTTACTCAGCCCCAGCATTTT.

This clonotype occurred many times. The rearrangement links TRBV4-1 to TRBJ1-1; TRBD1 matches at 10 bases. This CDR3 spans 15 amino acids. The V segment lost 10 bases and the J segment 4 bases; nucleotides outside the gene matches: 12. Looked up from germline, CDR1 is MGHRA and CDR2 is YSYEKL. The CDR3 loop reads CATSTGQGMSTEAFF. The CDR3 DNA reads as TGCGCCACCTCGACGGGACAGGGGATGAGCACTGAAGCTTTCTTT.

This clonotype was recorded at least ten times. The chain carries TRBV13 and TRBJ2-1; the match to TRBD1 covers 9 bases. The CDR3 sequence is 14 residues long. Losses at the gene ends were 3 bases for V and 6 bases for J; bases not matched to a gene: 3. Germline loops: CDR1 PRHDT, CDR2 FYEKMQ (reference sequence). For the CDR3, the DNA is TGTGCCAGCAGCTTCGGACAGGGGTTCAATGAGCAGTTCTTC. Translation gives CASSFGQGFNEQFF.

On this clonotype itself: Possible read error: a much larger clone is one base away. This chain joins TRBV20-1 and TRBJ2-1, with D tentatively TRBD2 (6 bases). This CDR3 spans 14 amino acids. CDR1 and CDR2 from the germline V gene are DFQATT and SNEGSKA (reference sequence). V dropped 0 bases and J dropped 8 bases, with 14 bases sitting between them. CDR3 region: CSAREGGPPHEQFF. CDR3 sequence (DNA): TGCAGTGCTAGAGAAGGAGGGCCACCACATGAGCAGTTCTTC.

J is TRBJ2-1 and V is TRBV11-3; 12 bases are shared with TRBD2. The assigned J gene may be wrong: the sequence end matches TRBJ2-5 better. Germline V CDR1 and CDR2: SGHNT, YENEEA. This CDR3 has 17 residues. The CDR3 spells CASSLPDRTSGTETQYF. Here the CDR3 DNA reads TGTGCCAGCAGCTTACCCGACAGGACTAGCGGGACGGAGACCCAGTACTTC.

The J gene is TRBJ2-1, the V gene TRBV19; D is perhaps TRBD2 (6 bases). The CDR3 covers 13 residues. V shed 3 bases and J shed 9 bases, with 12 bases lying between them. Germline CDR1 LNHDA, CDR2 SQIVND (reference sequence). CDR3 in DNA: TGTGCCAGTAGTATCCAACTCGGGGGTGAGCAGTTCTTC. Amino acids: CASSIQLGGEQFF.